The 5 T cell receptor beta chains below all came from one sample that was sequenced in a study of T cells after posttransplantation cyclophosphamide. The assay was immunoSEQ multiplex PCR, and TCRdb's table has in-frame clones only and misses some. The table includes more than 50,000 clones, 86% detected once. Sequenced: PBMCs. The receptors originated from a man between 25 and 39 years old with a blood cancer, CMV-positive, and with a related stem cell donor.

By proportion, this clone is medium-sized (0.01 to 0.1%). The chain uses TRBV19 and TRBJ2-1; 8 bases line up with TRBD2. The CDR3 extends over 17 amino acids. CDR1 and CDR2 from the germline V gene are LNHDA and SQIVND (reference sequence). After removal of 3 bases from V and 11 bases from J, the junction contained 18 bases not matched to a gene. The CDR3 region is CASSMASSGSGSGKQFF. CDR3 nucleotide sequence: TGTGCCAGTAGTATGGCGTCCTCAGGGAGCGGGAGCGGTAAGCAGTTCTTC.

The chain has TRBV18 and TRBJ2-3; 15 positions match TRBD2. The V and J ends lost 2 bases and 2 bases, in that order; junction bases with no gene match: 5. CDR3 size: 18 residues. In germline, CDR1 is KGHSH, CDR2 LQKENI. CDR3 DNA sequence: TGTGCCAGCTCACCATCCGGGACTAGCGGGAGGCTCACAGATACGCAGTATTTT. Its translation: CASSPSGTSGRLTDTQYF.

The chain uses TRBV15 and TRBJ2-3, with a tentative D call TRBD2 (5 bases). The CDR3 consists of 15 residues. Trimming took off 0 bases at V and 2 bases at J, with 9 bases between the two ends. Germline CDR1 LNHNV, CDR2 YYDKDF (reference sequence). CDR3 sequence (DNA): TGTGCCACCAGCAGAGATCTGGGAGTCACAGATACGCAGTATTTT. Residues: CATSRDLGVTDTQYF.

The chain links TRBV7-7 to TRBJ2-5; possibly TRBD1 for D (6 bases). With 5 bases removed from V and 4 bases from J, the gap between germline ends came to 11 bases. Germline assignment: CDR1 SSHAT and CDR2 FNYEAQ (reference sequence). This CDR3 region has 13 residues. CDR3 in amino acids: CASSPRGGETQYF. The CDR3 DNA follows: TGTGCCAGCAGCCCAAGAGGGGGAGAGACCCAGTACTTC.

Comments on this clone: Compared with germline, one end of the junction differs, possibly owing to a read error. V gene TRBV2 combines with J gene TRBJ2-3; 9 bases line up with TRBD2. CDR1 and CDR2 (germline): SNHLY, FYNNEI. This CDR3 contains 14 residues. The CDR3 DNA is TGTGCCAGCGGTGAGGGACTAGCAGGAGATACGCAGTATTTT. Translation: CASGEGLAGDTQYF.